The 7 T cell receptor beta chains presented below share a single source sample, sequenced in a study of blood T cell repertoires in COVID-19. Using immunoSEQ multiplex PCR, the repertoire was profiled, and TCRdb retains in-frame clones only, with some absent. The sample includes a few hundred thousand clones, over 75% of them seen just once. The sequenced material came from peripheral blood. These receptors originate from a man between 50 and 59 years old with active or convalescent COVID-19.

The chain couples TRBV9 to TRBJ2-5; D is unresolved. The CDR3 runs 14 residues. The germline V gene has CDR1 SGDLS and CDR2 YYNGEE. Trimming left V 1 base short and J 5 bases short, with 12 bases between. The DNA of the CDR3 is TGTGCCAGCAGCGTATTGGCGACCGGGGAGACCCAGTACTTC. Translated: CASSVLATGETQYF.

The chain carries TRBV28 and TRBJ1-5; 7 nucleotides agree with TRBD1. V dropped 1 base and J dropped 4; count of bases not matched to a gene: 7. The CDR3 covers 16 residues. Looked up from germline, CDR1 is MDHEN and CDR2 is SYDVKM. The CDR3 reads CASSLFARGFNQPQHF. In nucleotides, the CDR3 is TGTGCCAGCAGTTTATTTGCCAGGGGGTTTAATCAGCCCCAGCATTTT.

CDR3 nucleotide sequence: TGTGCCAGCAGTAAACAGGGAACCGAGCAGTACTTC. Protein: CASSKQGTEQYF. V gene TRBV6-5 combines with J gene TRBJ2-7; perhaps TRBD1 as D (6 bases). V shed 5 bases and J shed 6 bases, with 11 bases lying between them. The length of the CDR3 is 12 residues. The germline gives CDR1 MNHEY, CDR2 SVGAGI.

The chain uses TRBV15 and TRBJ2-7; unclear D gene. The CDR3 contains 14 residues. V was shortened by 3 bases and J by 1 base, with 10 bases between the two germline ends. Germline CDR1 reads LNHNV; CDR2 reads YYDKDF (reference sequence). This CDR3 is CATSSPRASYEQYF. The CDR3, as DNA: TGTGCCACCAGCAGCCCCAGAGCGTCCTACGAGCAGTACTTC.

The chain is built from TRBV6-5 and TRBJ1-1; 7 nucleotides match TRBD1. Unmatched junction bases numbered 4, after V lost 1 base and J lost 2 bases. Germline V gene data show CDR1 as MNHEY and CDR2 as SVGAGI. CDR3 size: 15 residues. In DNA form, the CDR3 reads TGTGCCAGCAGTTACTTCTGGGACAGCAACACTGAAGCTTTCTTT. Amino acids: CASSYFWDSNTEAFF.

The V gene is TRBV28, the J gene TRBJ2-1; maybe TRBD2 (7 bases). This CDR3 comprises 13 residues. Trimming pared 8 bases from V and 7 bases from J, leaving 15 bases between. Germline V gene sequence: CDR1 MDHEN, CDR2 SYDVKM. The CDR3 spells CASGPGGGNEQFF. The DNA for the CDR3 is TGTGCCAGCGGCCCGGGGGGCGGGAATGAGCAGTTCTTC. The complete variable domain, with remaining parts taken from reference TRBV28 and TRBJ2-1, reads DVKVTQSSRYLVKRTGEKVFLECVQDMDHENMFWYRQDPGLGLRLIYFSYDVKMKEKGDIPEGYSVSREKKERFSLILESASTNQTSMYLCASGPGGGNEQFFGPGTRLTVL.

The CDR3 is CASSQATGWGNEQFF. The CDR3 region has the DNA TGTGCCAGCAGCCAAGCGACAGGGTGGGGGAATGAGCAGTTCTTC. This chain uses TRBV3-1 (or the pseudogene TRBV3-2) with TRBJ2-1; 7 bases agree with TRBD1. Germline V gives CDR1 LGHDT, CDR2 YNNKEL (reference sequence). CDR3 length: 15 amino acids. The V and J ends lost 1 base and 7 bases, in that order; junction bases with no gene match: 7.